These 25 T cell receptor beta chains came from one sample sequenced in a study of T cells after yellow fever vaccination. Each CDR3 protein gets one entry after TCRdb re-called the 5' RACE reads with MiXCR. This sample has tens of thousands of distinct CDR3 sequences, with around 6.5% found just once. Sample: CD8+ T cells sorted from PBMCs, taken less than 6 days after the first yellow fever vaccination. All receptors derive from a man younger than 30 who received the YFV17D yellow fever vaccine.

This clonotype occurred many times. J is TRBJ2-1 and V is TRBV5-1; D unresolved. The length of the CDR3 is 13 residues. Germline CDR1 SGHRS, CDR2 YFSETQ. Deletions cut 0 bases from V and 9 bases from J, with 10 bases between. CDR3 sequence reads: CASSLGSRREQFF. The CDR3 DNA sequence: TGCGCCAGCAGCTTGGGCAGTCGCCGTGAGCAGTTCTTC.

This clonotype has ten or more counts. The chain recombines TRBV7-6 with TRBJ2-1; unclear D gene. This CDR3 has 12 amino acids. With 0 bases removed from V and 9 bases from J, the gap between germline ends came to 6 bases. CDR1 and CDR2 (germline): SGHVS, FNYEAQ. In DNA form, the CDR3 reads TGTGCCAGCAGCTTAGCGTCGGCTGAGCAGTTCTTC. It yields the protein CASSLASAEQFF.

This chain links TRBV15 with TRBJ2-5; 7 positions agree with TRBD1. V trimming: 1 base; J trimming: 2 bases; junction bases outside the gene matches: 7. Looked up from germline, CDR1 is LNHNV and CDR2 is YYDKDF (reference sequence). CDR3 length: 16 residues. The chain's CDR3 is CATSRGDSIPQETQYF. CDR3 DNA: TGTGCCACCAGCAGAGGGGACAGCATACCTCAAGAGACCCAGTACTTC.

The chain joins TRBV7-9 to TRBJ1-1; D unresolved. The CDR3 runs to 13 residues. Germline V gene data show CDR1 as SEHNR and CDR2 as FQNEAQ (reference sequence). Trimming removed 3 bases at V and 3 bases at J, with 8 bases between. CDR3 protein: CASSFVPYTEAFF. In DNA form, the CDR3 reads TGTGCCAGCAGCTTTGTCCCATACACTGAAGCTTTCTTT.

Ten or more counts support this clonotype. J is TRBJ2-7 and V is TRBV7-8; D perhaps matches TRBD1 (5 bases). Trimming removed 2 bases from V and 4 bases from J, with 15 bases in between. The CDR3 extends over 15 amino acids. From germline, CDR1 is SGHVS and CDR2 FQNEAQ. The DNA of the CDR3 is TGTGCCAGCAGCTTAACCCAGCCGGACATGTACGAGCAGTACTTC. This encodes CASSLTQPDMYEQYF.

This clonotype was recorded a few times. The chain has TRBV7-6 and TRBJ2-3, with D unclear. The V gene lost 4 bases and the J gene lost 1 base, with 3 bases spanning the gap. The CDR3 sequence is 12 residues long. Per the germline V gene, CDR1 is SGHVS and CDR2 is FNYEAQ. In DNA form, the CDR3 reads TGTGCCAGCAGCTCGGGCACAGATACGCAGTATTTT. Amino acids: CASSSGTDTQYF.

This clonotype was seen more than once but under ten times. The chain links TRBV18 to TRBJ2-3, with TRBD1 identical over 9 bases. This CDR3 has 14 residues. The V and J ends lost 7 bases and 0 bases, in that order; junction bases with no gene match: 2. CDR1 KGHSH and CDR2 LQKENI come from the germline V gene. CDR3 in amino acids: CASCDRGSTDTQYF. The CDR3 DNA follows: TGTGCCAGCTGTGACAGGGGGAGCACAGATACGCAGTATTTT.

About this clonotype: A read error may explain this, as a much larger clone is one base away. V is TRBV27 and J is TRBJ1-1; D unresolved. Trimming shortened V by 4 bases and J by 2 bases, and 8 bases separated the two germline ends. The length of the CDR3 is 13 residues. Germline-derived CDR1 and CDR2 are MNHEY and SMNVEV (reference sequence). The chain's CDR3 is CASSSCENTEAFF. The CDR3, as DNA: TGTGCCAGCAGTTCCTGCGAAAACACTGAAGCTTTCTTT.

This chain uses TRBV15 with TRBJ2-1; the D gene is possibly TRBD2 (7 bases). The CDR3 covers 16 residues. V was pared by 3 bases and J by 8 bases, with 20 bases between. Per germline, CDR1 LNHNV and CDR2 YYDKDF (reference sequence). The CDR3 reads CATSSFTGTGGDEQFF. CDR3 bases: TGTGCCACCAGCAGCTTTACCGGGACGGGGGGCGATGAGCAGTTCTTC.

This clonotype was seen only a few times. The chain combines TRBV28 with TRBJ1-5; 7 nucleotides line up with TRBD1. The CDR3 is 16 residues long. Losses at the gene ends were 5 bases for V and 2 bases for J; bases not matched to a gene: 9. Germline V gene lookup returns CDR1 MDHEN and CDR2 SYDVKM. The CDR3 loop reads CASSQDRVSGNQPQHF. CDR3 DNA: TGTGCCAGCAGTCAAGACAGGGTTTCGGGCAATCAGCCCCAGCATTTT.

The chain links TRBV4-3 to TRBJ2-3, with TRBD2 as a possible D gene (5 bases). Trimming took off 0 bases at V and 2 bases at J, with 18 bases between the two ends. The length of the CDR3 is 18 residues. The germline gives CDR1 LGHNA, CDR2 YSLEER. In nucleotides, the CDR3 is TGCGCCAGCAGCCAAGAATCCGGGATAGGTCTATACACAGATACGCAGTATTTT. This sequence encodes CASSQESGIGLYTDTQYF.

This clonotype was found a few times. The J gene is TRBJ1-3, the V gene TRBV4-1; D may be TRBD1 (6 bases). CDR1 and CDR2 from the germline V gene are MGHRA and YSYEKL. CDR3 length: 15 amino acids. Trimming left V 3 bases short and J 0 bases short, with 9 bases between. CDR3 residues: CASSQGHASGNTIYF. DNA for the CDR3: TGCGCCAGCAGCCAGGGACACGCCTCTGGAAACACCATATATTTT.

This clonotype was seen only a few times. The chain joins TRBV7-2 to TRBJ2-7; 7 bases fit TRBD2. J gave up 0 bases and V 3 bases, and 5 bases lay outside the gene matches. Looked up from germline, CDR1 is SGHTA and CDR2 is FQGNSA. CDR3 length: 15 residues. Here the CDR3 reads CASSFERGSSYEQYF. The CDR3 DNA sequence: TGTGCCAGCAGCTTCGAGCGGGGAAGCTCCTACGAGCAGTACTTC.

The table lists this clonotype with many counts. The chain couples TRBV6-1 to TRBJ1-4; D might be TRBD1 (5 bases). This CDR3 is built from 13 residues. Germline V CDR1 and CDR2: MNHNS, SASEGT. V was trimmed by 8 bases and J by 8 bases, leaving 15 bases between them. DNA of the CDR3: TGTGCCAGCCGTAGCGGGGCGCAGGAAAAACTGTTTTTT. Translated, it gives CASRSGAQEKLFF.

V usage is TRBV7-9 and J usage is TRBJ1-2; no clear D. The CDR3 has 12 amino acids. Germline values: CDR1 SEHNR, CDR2 FQNEAQ (reference sequence). Trimming stripped 1 base from V and 6 bases from J, with 6 bases between. The CDR3 spells CASSLGENGYTF. Here the CDR3 DNA reads TGTGCCAGCAGCTTAGGGGAGAATGGCTACACCTTC.

This clonotype has a count of ten or more. This rearrangement joins TRBV12-3 or TRBV12-4 to TRBJ2-1; D gene ambiguous. V was cut by 5 bases and J by 0 bases, with 8 bases left in between. The length of the CDR3 is 14 residues. The chain's CDR3 is CASSPSTSYNEQFF. In nucleotides, the CDR3 is TGTGCCAGCAGTCCTAGTACCTCCTACAATGAGCAGTTCTTC.

Ten or more counts support this clonotype. The V call is TRBV9, the J call TRBJ2-3; TRBD1 matches 8 bases. The germline V gene encodes CDR1 SGDLS and CDR2 YYNGEE. There are 18 residues in the CDR3. The ends lost 4 bases at V and 0 bases at J; junction bases unmatched: 13. Here the CDR3 reads CASSTQDPGQVSTDTQYF. The CDR3 nucleotides are TGTGCCAGCAGCACCCAAGACCCGGGACAGGTTAGCACAGATACGCAGTATTTT.

This clonotype occurred many times. This rearrangement joins TRBV7-9 to TRBJ2-2; no clear D. Trimming removed 1 base at V and 6 bases at J, with 6 bases between. The CDR3 length is 13 residues. Per germline, CDR1 SEHNR and CDR2 FQNEAQ (reference sequence). The CDR3: CASSLVLSGELFF. CDR3 DNA sequence: TGTGCCAGCAGCTTAGTCCTGTCCGGGGAGCTGTTTTTT.

This clonotype was recorded a few times. V is TRBV4-2 and J is TRBJ2-3, with 15 bases identical to TRBD2. This CDR3 region has 20 residues. J gave up 6 bases and V 4 bases, and 17 bases lay outside the gene matches. In germline, CDR1 is LGHNA, CDR2 YNFKEQ. CDR3 nucleotides: TGTGCCAGCAGCCGCGTCGCCGGGACTAGCGGGGGGAAACGAAAGGATACGCAGTATTTT. Translation gives CASSRVAGTSGGKRKDTQYF.

The chain recombines TRBV5-6 with TRBJ2-7; D not resolved. The CDR3 is made up of 17 amino acids. Germline V gene sequence: CDR1 SGHDT, CDR2 YYEEEE. The V end lost 4 bases, the J end lost 0 bases, and 20 bases lay between the germline ends. DNA of the CDR3: TGTGCCAGCAGCCCCGGGCCCAATGCTTTAGTCTCCTACGAGCAGTACTTC. This codes for CASSPGPNALVSYEQYF.

This clonotype was recorded a few times. This chain links TRBV11-2 with TRBJ2-5; D might be TRBD2 (6 bases). The CDR3 has 14 residues. Trimming left V 1 base short and J 5 bases short, with 11 bases between. Germline V gives CDR1 SGHAT, CDR2 FQNNGV. CDR3 sequence: CASSLGPGVETQYF. CDR3 sequence (DNA): TGTGCCAGCAGCTTAGGACCGGGGGTCGAGACCCAGTACTTC.

Many counts were recorded for this clonotype. The chain employs TRBV10-3 and TRBJ2-5; D perhaps matches TRBD2 (6 bases). The ends were cut back, 10 bases at V and 2 bases at J, with 17 bases in the middle. The CDR3 spans 14 residues. Germline CDR1 reads ENHRY; CDR2 reads SYGVKD. The CDR3: CASKGAGGQETQYF. The CDR3 DNA reads as TGTGCCAGTAAGGGTGCCGGAGGGCAAGAGACCCAGTACTTC.

This chain joins TRBV29-1 and TRBJ1-1; D gene uncertain. V lost 4 bases, J lost 1 base, and 4 bases lay in between. The CDR3 length is 11 residues. The germline CDR1 and CDR2 sequences are SQVTM and ANQGSEA. CDR3: CSVATNTEAFF. DNA for the CDR3: TGCAGCGTTGCGACGAACACTGAAGCTTTCTTT.

This clonotype was seen a few times. The chain carries TRBV7-9 and TRBJ1-5, with 8 bases aligning to TRBD1. This CDR3 spans 14 amino acids. V lost 3 bases and J lost 7; bases outside the gene matches: 5. Germline lookup yields CDR1 SEHNR and CDR2 FQNEAQ (reference sequence). The CDR3 sequence is CASSFAGGLQPQHF. DNA of the CDR3: TGTGCCAGCAGCTTTGCAGGGGGCTTACAGCCCCAGCATTTT.

Only a few counts were recorded for this clonotype. The J gene is TRBJ1-1, the V gene TRBV3-1; D gene ambiguous. Germline lookup yields CDR1 LGHDT and CDR2 YNNKEL (reference sequence). The CDR3 is 14 residues long. V shed 2 bases and J shed 4 bases, with 11 bases lying between them. The CDR3 loop reads CASSQIVRTTEAFF. In DNA form, the CDR3 reads TGTGCCAGCAGCCAAATAGTACGGACCACTGAAGCTTTCTTT.